The rows below give T cell receptor beta chains drawn from one sample of a study of CD8+CD57+ T cells in acquired aplastic anemia. TCRdb ran MiXCR on the reads and lists one entry per CDR3 protein. The sample carries approximately 300,000 distinct CDR3 sequences, approximately 57% recorded once. The specimen was sorted CD4+, CD8+, or CD8+CD57+ T cells (not recorded which) from PBMCs. All receptors derive from a human donor with aplastic anemia. Both conserved end residues are part of each CDR3. The D gene is left open where the match is weak. Not every row has a clone size; where given, it reads once, few, many or a size class.

TRBV2,TRBJ2-1,-,-,TGTGCCAGCAGTGTCAGGGGACACCCCAATGAGCAGTTCTTC,CASSVRGHPNEQFF
TRBV4-2,TRBJ1-5,TRBD1,once,TGTGCCAGCAGCAGGACCGGGACAGGGGGGCCGCCCCAGCATTTT,CASSRTGTGGPPQHF
TRBV29-1,TRBJ2-7,TRBD1,-,TGCAGCGTTGGAAGAACTGGGACAGGGAGGGGGAACTACGAGCAGTACTTC,CSVGRTGTGRGNYEQYF
TRBV5-1,TRBJ2-5,-,once,TGCGCCAGCAGCCAGCCCTTGGAGACCCAGTACTTC,CASSQPLETQYF
TRBV7-8,TRBJ1-2,-,-,TGTGCCAGCAGTGCGGAATCTACGTCCATACTCGCTTATGGCTACACCTTC,CASSAESTSILAYGYTF
TRBV20-1,TRBJ1-3,-,few,TGCAGTGTCGACGGAGATGGAAACACCATATATTTT,CSVDGDGNTIYF
TRBV24-1,TRBJ2-2,-,once,TGTGCCACCAGTGCACAGAACACCGGGGAGCTGTTTTTT,CATSAQNTGELFF
TRBV24-1,TRBJ2-5,-,-,TGTGCCACCAGTGAGGCAGCCACCCAAGAGACCCAGTACTTC,CATSEAATQETQYF
TRBV24-1,TRBJ2-2,-,-,TGTGCCACCAGTGATCCAACGGTAGCCACCGGGGAGCTGTTTTTT,CATSDPTVATGELFF
TRBV9,TRBJ2-7,TRBD2,-,TGTGCCAGCAGCTTTAGCCCTAGCGGGAGGGCATACGAGCAGTACTTC,CASSFSPSGRAYEQYF
TRBV6-5,TRBJ1-3,-,many,TGTGCCAGCAGCCACGCGGCCGGGGGATCTGGAAACACCATATATTTT,CASSHAAGGSGNTIYF
TRBV7-2,TRBJ2-1,-,-,TGTGCCAGCAGCTTATTTGGTGCGGATGAGCAGTTCTTC,CASSLFGADEQFF
TRBV25-1,TRBJ2-7,-,few,TGTGCCAGCAGTGAGGGGGGTACTAGGTACGAGCAGTACTTC,CASSEGGTRYEQYF
TRBV10-3,TRBJ2-1,TRBD2,-,TGTGCCATCAGTAAGGGACTAGCGGGAGCTGAGCAGTTCTTC,CAISKGLAGAEQFF
TRBV6-1,TRBJ1-1,-,many,TGTGCCAGCAGTGAAAGGGGATTTACTGAAGCTTTCTTT,CASSERGFTEAFF
TRBV7-2,TRBJ2-7,-,-,TGTGCCAGCAGCTTTTCCCTACAGGGCTACGAGCAGTACTTC,CASSFSLQGYEQYF
TRBV4-1,TRBJ2-1,TRBD2,-,TGCGCCAGCAGCCTAGCGGGAGCCGACTACAATGAGCAGTTCTTC,CASSLAGADYNEQFF
TRBV19,TRBJ1-1,TRBD1,many,TGTGCCAGTAGTATCCAACTAGGGACAGGGCAAGAAGCTTTCTTT,CASSIQLGTGQEAFF
TRBV7-3,TRBJ1-1,-,many,TGTGCCAGCAGCCGAGGTTTGAACACTGAAGCTTTCTTT,CASSRGLNTEAFF
TRBV20-1,TRBJ2-3,-,many,TGCAGTGCTAGAACCGGGACTCACACAGATACGCAGTATTTT,CSARTGTHTDTQYF
TRBV7-8,TRBJ2-7,-,-,TGTGCCAGCGGGAGGAACGAGCAGTACTTC,CASGRNEQYF
TRBV11-2,TRBJ2-5,TRBD1,-,TGTGCCAGCAGCCAGGGGGCGACCCAGTACTTC,CASSQGATQYF
TRBV5-5,TRBJ1-5,-,few,TGTGCCAGCAGCTTGGGAGCTGATCAGCCCCAGCATTTT,CASSLGADQPQHF
TRBV7-2,TRBJ1-1,-,-,TGTGCCAGCAGCCCCCTACTAGCACAGAACACTGAAGCTTTCTTT,CASSPLLAQNTEAFF
TRBV6-4,TRBJ2-1,TRBD2,few,TGTGCCAGCAGTGACTCAGCGGGGGGGTACAATGAGCAGTTCTTC,CASSDSAGGYNEQFF
TRBV19,TRBJ2-7,-,many,TGTGCCAGTAGTATTGAGGAGGGCCCCCGAGGAGAGCAGTACTTC,CASSIEEGPRGEQYF
TRBV20-1,TRBJ2-3,TRBD2,-,TGCAGTGCTACGGGGGGGCGGGGAGATACGCAGTATTTT,CSATGGRGDTQYF
TRBV7-8,TRBJ1-6,-,-,TGTGCCAGCAGCCCCCCCCGCTTTGGGGCCCGGAATTCACCCCTCCACTTT,CASSPPRFGARNSPLHF
TRBV7-3,TRBJ2-1,-,-,TGTGCCAGCAGCTTGGGGGGCCTCTACAATGAGCAGTTCTTC,CASSLGGLYNEQFF
TRBV7-8,TRBJ2-5,-,-,TGTGCCACCAGCTTAATGCCCGAACAAGAGACCCACTACTTC,CATSLMPEQETHYF
TRBV3-1,TRBJ2-7,-,many,TGTGCCAGCAGGGGGGATTCCTACGAGCAGTACTTC,CASRGDSYEQYF
TRBV11-2,TRBJ2-5,TRBD1,-,TGTGCCAGCAGCTCGAAGAGGGGACAGGGGGCATGGGAGACCCAGTACTTC,CASSSKRGQGAWETQYF
TRBV19,TRBJ2-6,-,many,TGTGCCAGTAAGGACCTCGCAAAGGCCAACGTCCTGACTTTC,CASKDLAKANVLTF
TRBV11-2,TRBJ1-6,-,many,TGTGCCAGCAGCTTGATGGCCGATTCACCCCTCCACTTT,CASSLMADSPLHF
TRBV19,TRBJ2-2,-,-,TGTGCCAGTAGTATAGGCCGCCCGAGGACCGGGGAGCTGTTTTTT,CASSIGRPRTGELFF
TRBV20-1,TRBJ1-6,-,-,TGCAGTGCACGGGACACCCACAGCTCCTATAATTCACCCCTCCACTTT,CSARDTHSSYNSPLHF
TRBV5-1,TRBJ2-3,-,many,TGCGCCAGCAGCTTGGGGACGGATACTAGCACAGATACGCAGTATTTT,CASSLGTDTSTDTQYF